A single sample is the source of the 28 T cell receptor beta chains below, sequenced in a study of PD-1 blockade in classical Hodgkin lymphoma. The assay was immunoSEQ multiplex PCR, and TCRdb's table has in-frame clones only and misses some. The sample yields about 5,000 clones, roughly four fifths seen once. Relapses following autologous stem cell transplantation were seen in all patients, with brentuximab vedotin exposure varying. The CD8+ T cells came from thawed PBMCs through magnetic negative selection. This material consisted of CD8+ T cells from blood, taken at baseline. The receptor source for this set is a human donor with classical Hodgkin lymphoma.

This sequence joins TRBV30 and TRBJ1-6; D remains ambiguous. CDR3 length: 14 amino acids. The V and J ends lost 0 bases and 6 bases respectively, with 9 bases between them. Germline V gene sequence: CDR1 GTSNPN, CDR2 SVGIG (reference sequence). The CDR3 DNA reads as TGTGCCTGGAGTGTACAAACACTTAATTCACCCCTCCACTTT. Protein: CAWSVQTLNSPLHF.

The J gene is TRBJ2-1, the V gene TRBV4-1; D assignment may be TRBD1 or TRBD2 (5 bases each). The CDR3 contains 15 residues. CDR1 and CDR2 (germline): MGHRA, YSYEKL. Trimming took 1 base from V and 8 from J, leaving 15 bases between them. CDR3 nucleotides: TGCGCCAGCAGCCAAGGAATACGAGGGGTGGATGAGCAGTTCTTC. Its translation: CASSQGIRGVDEQFF.

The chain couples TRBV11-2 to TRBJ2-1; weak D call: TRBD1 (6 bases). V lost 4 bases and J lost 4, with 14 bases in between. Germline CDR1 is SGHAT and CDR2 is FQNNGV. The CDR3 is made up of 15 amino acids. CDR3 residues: CASSSRNRVYNEQFF. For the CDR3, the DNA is TGTGCCAGCAGCTCCCGGAACAGGGTTTACAATGAGCAGTTCTTC.

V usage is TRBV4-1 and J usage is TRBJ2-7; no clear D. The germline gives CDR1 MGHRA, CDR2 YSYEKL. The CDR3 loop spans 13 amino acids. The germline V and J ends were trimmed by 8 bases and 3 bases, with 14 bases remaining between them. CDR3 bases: TGCGCCAGCGGGGAACACATAAACTACGAGCAGTACTTC. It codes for CASGEHINYEQYF.

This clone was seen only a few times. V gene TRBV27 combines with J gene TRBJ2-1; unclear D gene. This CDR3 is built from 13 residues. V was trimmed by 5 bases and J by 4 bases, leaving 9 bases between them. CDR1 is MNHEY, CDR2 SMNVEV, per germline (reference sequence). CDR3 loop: CASSPSWYNEQFF. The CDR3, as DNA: TGTGCCAGCAGTCCCTCCTGGTACAATGAGCAGTTCTTC.

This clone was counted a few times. The CDR3 is CASSIGLSANEKLFF. The CDR3 DNA reads TGTGCCAGTAGTATAGGGTTATCAGCTAATGAAAAACTGTTTTTT. The gene calls are TRBV19 and TRBJ1-4; D remains unclear. The germline CDR1 and CDR2 sequences are LNHDA and SQIVND (reference sequence). This CDR3 is 15 amino acids long. V lost 1 base, J lost 3 bases, and 9 bases lay in between.

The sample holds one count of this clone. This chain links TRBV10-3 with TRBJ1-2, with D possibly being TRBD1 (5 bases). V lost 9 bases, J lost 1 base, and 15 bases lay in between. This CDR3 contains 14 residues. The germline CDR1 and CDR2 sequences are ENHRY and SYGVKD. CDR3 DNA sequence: TGTGCCATGCGCGGCGAGGGGTATAACTATGGCTACACCTTC. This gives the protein CAMRGEGYNYGYTF.

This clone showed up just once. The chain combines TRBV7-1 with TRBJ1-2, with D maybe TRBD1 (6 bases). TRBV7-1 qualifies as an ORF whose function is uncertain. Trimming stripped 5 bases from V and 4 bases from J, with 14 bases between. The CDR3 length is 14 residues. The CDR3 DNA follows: TGTGCCAGCAGCCCCACAGGGTATGGCTATGGCTACACCTTC. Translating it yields CASSPTGYGYGYTF.

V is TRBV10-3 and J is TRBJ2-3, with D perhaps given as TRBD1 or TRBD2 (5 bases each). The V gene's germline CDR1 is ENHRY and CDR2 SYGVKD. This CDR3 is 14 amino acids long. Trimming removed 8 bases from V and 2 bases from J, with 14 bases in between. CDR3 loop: CAISEGRTTDTQYF. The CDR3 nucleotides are TGTGCCATCTCTGAGGGGCGGACCACAGATACGCAGTATTTT.

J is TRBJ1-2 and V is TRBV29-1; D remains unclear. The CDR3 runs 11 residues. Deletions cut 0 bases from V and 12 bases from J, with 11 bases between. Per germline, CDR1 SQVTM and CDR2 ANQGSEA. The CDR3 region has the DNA TGCAGCGTTGAAGAATCAGACCTCCACACCTTC. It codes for CSVEESDLHTF.

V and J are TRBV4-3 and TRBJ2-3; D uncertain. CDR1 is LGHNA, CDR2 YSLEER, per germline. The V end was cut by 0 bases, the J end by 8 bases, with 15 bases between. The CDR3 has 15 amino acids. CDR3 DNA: TGCGCCAGCAGCCAAGATCGAGCCGTTTTGGGTACGCAGTATTTT. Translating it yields CASSQDRAVLGTQYF.

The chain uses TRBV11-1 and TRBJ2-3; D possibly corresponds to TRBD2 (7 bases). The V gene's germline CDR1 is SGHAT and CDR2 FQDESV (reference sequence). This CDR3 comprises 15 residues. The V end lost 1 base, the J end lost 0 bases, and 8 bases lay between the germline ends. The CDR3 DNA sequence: TGTGCCAGCAGCTTAGGCGGGGGCAGCACAGATACGCAGTATTTT. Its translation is CASSLGGGSTDTQYF.

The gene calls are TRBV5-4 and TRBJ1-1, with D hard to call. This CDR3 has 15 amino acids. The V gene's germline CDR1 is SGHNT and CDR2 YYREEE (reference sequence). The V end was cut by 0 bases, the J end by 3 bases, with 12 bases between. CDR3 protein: CASSLDPGDHTEAFF. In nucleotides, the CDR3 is TGTGCCAGCAGCTTGGACCCGGGCGATCACACTGAAGCTTTCTTT.

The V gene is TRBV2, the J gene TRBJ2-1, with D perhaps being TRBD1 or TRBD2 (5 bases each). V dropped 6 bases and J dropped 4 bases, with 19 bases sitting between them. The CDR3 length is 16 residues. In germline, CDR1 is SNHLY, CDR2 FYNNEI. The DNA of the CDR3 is TGTGCCAGCAGCGTGAACGAGAGGGGACCGTACAATGAGCAGTTCTTC. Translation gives CASSVNERGPYNEQFF.

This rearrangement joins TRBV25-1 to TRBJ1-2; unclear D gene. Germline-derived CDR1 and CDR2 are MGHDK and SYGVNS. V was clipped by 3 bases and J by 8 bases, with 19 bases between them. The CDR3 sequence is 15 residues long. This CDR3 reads CASSEEFDFRKGYTF. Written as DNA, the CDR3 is TGTGCCAGCAGTGAGGAGTTTGATTTCCGGAAGGGCTACACCTTC.

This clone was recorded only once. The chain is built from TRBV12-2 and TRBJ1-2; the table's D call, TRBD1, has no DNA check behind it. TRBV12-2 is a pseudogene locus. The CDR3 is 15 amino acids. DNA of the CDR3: TGTGCAAGTCGCCAGGATCTCTTCCCCAACTATGGCTACACCTTC. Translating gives CASRQDLFPNYGYTF.

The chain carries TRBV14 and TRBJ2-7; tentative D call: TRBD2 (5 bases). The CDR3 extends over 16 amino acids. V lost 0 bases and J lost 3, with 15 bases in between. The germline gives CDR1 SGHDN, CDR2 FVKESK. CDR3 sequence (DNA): TGTGCCAGCAGCCAAGATCACCGGGAACTGTTCTACGAGCAGTACTTC. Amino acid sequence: CASSQDHRELFYEQYF.

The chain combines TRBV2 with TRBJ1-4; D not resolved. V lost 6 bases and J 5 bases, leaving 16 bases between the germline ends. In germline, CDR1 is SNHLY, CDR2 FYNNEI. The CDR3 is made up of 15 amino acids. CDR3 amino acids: CASSPRAYLNEKLFF. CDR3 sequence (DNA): TGTGCCAGCAGCCCCCGAGCCTATTTAAATGAAAAACTGTTTTTT.

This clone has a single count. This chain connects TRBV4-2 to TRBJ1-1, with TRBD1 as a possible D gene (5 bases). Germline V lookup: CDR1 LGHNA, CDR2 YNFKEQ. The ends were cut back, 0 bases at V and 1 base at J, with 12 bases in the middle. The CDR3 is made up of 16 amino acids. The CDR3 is CASSQEGYGGNTEAFF. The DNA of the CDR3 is TGTGCCAGCAGCCAAGAAGGGTACGGGGGGAACACTGAAGCTTTCTTT.

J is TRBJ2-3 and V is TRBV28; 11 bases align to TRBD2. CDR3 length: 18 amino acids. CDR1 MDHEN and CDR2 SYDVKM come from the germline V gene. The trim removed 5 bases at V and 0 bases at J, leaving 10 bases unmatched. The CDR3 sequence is CASSRLAGGLTSTDTQYF. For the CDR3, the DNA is TGTGCCAGCAGTCGCCTAGCGGGGGGACTAACTAGCACAGATACGCAGTATTTT.

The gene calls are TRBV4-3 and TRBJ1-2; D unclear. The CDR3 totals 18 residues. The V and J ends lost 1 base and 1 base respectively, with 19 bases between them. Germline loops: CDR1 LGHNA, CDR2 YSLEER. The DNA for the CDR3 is TGCGCCAGCAGCCAAGCCCCTACTACACAGCTAAATAACTATGGCTACACCTTC. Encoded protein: CASSQAPTTQLNNYGYTF.

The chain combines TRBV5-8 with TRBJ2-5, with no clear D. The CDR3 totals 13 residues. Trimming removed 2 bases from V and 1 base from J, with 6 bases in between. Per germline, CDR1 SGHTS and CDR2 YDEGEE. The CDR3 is CASSFIFQETQYF. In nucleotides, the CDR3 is TGTGCCAGCAGCTTCATTTTCCAAGAGACCCAGTACTTC.

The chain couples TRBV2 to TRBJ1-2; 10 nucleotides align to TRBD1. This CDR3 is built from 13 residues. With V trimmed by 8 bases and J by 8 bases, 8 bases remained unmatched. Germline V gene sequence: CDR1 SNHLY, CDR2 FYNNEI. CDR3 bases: TGTGCCAGCCACCGACAGGGGGCGGAGGGCTACACCTTC. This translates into CASHRQGAEGYTF.

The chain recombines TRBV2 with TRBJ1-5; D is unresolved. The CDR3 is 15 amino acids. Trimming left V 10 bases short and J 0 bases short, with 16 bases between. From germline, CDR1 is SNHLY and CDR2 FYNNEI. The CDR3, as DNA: TGTGCCACCCGAAGGACTTTGTATAGCAATCAGCCCCAGCATTTT. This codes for CATRRTLYSNQPQHF.

The CDR3 reads CASSQDDRSYEQYF. The DNA for the CDR3 is TGCGCCAGCAGCCAAGATGACAGGAGCTACGAGCAGTACTTC. This chain links TRBV4-1 with TRBJ2-7, with TRBD1 as a possible D gene (6 bases). The germline gives CDR1 MGHRA, CDR2 YSYEKL. This CDR3 comprises 14 residues. The germline V and J ends were trimmed by 0 bases and 3 bases, with 9 bases remaining between them.

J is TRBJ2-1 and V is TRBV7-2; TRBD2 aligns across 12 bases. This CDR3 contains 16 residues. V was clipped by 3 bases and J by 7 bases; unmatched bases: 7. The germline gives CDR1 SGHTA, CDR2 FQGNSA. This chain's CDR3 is CASSFRLAGGQNEQFF. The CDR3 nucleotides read TGTGCCAGCAGCTTCCGGCTAGCGGGGGGGCAAAATGAGCAGTTCTTC.

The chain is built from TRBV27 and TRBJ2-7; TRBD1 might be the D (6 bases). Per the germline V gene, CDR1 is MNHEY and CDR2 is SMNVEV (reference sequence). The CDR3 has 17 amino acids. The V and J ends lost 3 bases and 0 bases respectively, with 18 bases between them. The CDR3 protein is CASSLTARDRSSYEQYF. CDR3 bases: TGTGCCAGCAGTTTGACCGCTAGAGACAGGAGCTCCTACGAGCAGTACTTC.

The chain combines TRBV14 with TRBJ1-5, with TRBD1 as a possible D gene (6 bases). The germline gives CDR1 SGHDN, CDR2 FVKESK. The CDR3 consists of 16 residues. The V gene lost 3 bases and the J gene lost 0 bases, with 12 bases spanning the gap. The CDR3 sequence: CASSHLRTVSNQPQHF. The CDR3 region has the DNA TGTGCCAGCAGCCACCTTCGGACAGTTAGCAATCAGCCCCAGCATTTT.